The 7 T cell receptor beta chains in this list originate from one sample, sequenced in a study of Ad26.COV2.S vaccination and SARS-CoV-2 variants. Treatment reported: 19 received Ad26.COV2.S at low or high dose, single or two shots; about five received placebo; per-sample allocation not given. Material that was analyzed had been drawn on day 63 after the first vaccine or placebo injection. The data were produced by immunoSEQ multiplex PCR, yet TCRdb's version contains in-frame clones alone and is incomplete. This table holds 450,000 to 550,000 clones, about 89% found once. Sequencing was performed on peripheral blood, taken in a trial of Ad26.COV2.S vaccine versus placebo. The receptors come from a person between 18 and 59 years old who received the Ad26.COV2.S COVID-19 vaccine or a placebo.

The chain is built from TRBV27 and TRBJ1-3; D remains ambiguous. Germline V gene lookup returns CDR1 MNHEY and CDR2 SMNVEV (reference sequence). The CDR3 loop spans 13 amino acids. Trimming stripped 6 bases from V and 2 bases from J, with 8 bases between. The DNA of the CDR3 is TGTGCCAGCAGACAAGGGCCTGGAAACACCATATATTTT. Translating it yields CASRQGPGNTIYF.

The DNA for the CDR3 is TGTGCCAGCAGCGCCCAAACTAGCGGGAGGGCCAACACCGGGGAGCTGTTTTTT. It translates to CASSAQTSGRANTGELFF. This chain links TRBV9 with TRBJ2-2, with 13 bases fitting TRBD2. CDR1 is SGDLS, CDR2 YYNGEE, per germline. Losses at the gene ends were 3 bases for V and 2 bases for J; bases not matched to a gene: 7. This CDR3 has 18 residues. Full variable domain (missing parts from reference TRBV9 and TRBJ2-2): DSGVTQTPKHLITATGQRVTLRCSPRSGDLSVYWYQQSLDQGLQFLIQYYNGEERAKGNILERFSAQQFPDLHSELNLSSLELGDSALYFCASSAQTSGRANTGELFFGEGSRLTVL.

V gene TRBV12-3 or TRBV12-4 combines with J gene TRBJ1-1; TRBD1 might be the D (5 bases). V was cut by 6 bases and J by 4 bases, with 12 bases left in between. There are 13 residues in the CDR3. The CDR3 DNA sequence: TGTGCCAGCAGCCCCACCAGGGTCACTGAAGCTTTCTTT. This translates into CASSPTRVTEAFF.

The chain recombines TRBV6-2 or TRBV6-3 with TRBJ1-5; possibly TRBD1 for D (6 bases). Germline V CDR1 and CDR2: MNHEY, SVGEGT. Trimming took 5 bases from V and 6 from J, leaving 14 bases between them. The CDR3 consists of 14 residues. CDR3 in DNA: TGTGCCAGCAGTGACGCAGGGGCGAGTCAGCCCCAGCATTTT. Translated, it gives CASSDAGASQPQHF.

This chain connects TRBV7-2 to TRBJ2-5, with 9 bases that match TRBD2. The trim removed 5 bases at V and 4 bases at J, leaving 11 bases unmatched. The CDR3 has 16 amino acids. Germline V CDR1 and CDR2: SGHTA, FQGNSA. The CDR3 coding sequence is TGTGCCAGCAGCCCCTCCTTAGGGCGGGGGGGAGAGACCCAGTACTTC. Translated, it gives CASSPSLGRGGETQYF.

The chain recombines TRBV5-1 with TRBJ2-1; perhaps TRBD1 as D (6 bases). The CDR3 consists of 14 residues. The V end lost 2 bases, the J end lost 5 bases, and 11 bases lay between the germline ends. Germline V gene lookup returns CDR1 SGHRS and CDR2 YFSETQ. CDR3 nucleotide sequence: TGCGCCAGCAGCTTCAAGGACAGCAACAATGAGCAGTTCTTC. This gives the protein CASSFKDSNNEQFF. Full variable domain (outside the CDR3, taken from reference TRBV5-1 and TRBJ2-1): KAGVTQTPRYLIKTRGQQVTLSCSPISGHRSVSWYQQTPGQGLQFLFEYFSETQRNKGNFPGRFSGRQFSNSRSEMNVSTLELGDSALYLCASSFKDSNNEQFFGPGTRLTVL.

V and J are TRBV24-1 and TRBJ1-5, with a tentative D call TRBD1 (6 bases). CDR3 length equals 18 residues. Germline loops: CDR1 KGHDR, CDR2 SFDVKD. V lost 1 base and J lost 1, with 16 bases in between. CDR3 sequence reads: CATSDFLGGLGSNQPQHF. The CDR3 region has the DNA TGTGCCACCAGTGATTTTTTGGGGGGGCTAGGAAGCAATCAGCCCCAGCATTTT.